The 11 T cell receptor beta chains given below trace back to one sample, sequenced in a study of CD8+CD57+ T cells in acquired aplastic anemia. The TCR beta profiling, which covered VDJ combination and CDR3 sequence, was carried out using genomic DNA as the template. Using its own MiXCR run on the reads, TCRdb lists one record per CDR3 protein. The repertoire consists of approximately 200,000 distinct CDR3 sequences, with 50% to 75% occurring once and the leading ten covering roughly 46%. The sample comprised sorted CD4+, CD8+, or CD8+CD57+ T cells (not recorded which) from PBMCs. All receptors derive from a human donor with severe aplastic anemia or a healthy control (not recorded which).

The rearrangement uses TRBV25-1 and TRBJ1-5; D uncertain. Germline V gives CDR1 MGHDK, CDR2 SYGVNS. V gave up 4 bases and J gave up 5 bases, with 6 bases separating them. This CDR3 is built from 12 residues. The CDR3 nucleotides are TGTGCCAGCAGTGTGGATTATCAGCCCCAGCATTTT. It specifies CASSVDYQPQHF.

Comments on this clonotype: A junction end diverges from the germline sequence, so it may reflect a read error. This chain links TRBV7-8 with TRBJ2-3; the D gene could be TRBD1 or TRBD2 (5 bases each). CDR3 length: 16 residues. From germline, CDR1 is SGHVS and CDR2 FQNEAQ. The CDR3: CASSLRQTTTTDTQYF. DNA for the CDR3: TGCGCCAGCAGCTTAAGACAGACGACTACCACAGATACGCAGTATTTT.

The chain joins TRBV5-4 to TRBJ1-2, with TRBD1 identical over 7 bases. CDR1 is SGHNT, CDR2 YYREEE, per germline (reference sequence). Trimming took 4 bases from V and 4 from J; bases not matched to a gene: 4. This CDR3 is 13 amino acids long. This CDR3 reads CASSTDRAYGYTF. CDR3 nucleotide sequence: TGTGCCAGCAGCACTGACAGGGCCTATGGCTACACCTTC.

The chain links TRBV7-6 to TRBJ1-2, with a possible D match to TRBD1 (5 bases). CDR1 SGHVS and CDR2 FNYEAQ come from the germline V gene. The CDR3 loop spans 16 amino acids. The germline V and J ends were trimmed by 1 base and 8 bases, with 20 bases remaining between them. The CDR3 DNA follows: TGTGCCAGCAGCTTAGAGACTGAGGGACGCGTTTTAGGCTACACCTTC. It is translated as CASSLETEGRVLGYTF.

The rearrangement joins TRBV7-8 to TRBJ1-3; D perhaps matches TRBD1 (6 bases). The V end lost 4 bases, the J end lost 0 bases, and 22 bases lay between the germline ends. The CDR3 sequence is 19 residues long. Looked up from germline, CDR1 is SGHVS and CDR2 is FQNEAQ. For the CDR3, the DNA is TGTGCCAGCAGCTCCAGAAGGACAGAAACATTTGTCTCTGGAAACACCATATATTTT. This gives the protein CASSSRRTETFVSGNTIYF.

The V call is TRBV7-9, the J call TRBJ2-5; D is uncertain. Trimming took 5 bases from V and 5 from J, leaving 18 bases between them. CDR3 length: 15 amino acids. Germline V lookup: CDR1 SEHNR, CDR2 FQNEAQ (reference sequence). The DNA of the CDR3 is TGTGCCAGCAGCCCCGGGCAGGACGGGTCGGAGACCCAGTACTTC. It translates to CASSPGQDGSETQYF.

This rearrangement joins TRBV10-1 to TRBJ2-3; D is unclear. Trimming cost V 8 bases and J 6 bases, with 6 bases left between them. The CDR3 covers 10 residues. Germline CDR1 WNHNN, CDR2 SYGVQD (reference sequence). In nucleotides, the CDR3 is TGCGCCAGCCCTCTCGATACGCAGTATTTT. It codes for CASPLDTQYF.

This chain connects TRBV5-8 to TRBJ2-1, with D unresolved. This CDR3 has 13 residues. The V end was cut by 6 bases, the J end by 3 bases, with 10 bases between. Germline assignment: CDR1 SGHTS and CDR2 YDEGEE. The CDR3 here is CASIEFVYNEQFF. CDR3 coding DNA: TGTGCCAGCATCGAGTTCGTCTACAATGAGCAGTTCTTC.

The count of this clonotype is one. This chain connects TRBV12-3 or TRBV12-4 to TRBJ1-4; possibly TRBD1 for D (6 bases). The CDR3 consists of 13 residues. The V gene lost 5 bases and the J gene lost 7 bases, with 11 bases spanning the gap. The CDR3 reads CASSPGALEKLFF. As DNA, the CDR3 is TGTGCCAGCAGTCCAGGGGCCCTTGAAAAACTGTTTTTT.

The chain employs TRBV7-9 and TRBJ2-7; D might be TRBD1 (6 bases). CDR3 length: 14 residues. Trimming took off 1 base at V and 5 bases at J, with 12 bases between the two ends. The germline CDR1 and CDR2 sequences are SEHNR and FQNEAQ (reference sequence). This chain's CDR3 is CASSLGTAFHEQYF. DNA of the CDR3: TGTGCCAGCAGCTTAGGGACAGCCTTCCACGAGCAGTACTTC.

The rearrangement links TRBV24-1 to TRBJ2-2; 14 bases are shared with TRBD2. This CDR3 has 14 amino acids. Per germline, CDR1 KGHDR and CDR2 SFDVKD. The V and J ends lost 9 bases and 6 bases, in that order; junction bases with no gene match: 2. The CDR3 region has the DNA TGTGCCACCGAGACTAGCGGGGGGGCCGGGGAGCTGTTTTTT. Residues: CATETSGGAGELFF.